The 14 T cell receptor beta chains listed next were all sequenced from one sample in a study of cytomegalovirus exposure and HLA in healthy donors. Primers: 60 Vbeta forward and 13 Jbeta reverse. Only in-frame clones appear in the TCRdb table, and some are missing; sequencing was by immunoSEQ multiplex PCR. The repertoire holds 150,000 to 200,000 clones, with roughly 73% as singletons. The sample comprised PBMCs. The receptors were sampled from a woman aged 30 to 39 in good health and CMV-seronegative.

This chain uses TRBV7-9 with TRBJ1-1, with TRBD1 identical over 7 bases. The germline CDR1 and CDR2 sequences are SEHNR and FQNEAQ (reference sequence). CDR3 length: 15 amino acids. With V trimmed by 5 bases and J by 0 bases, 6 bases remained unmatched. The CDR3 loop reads CASSTRDSMNTEAFF. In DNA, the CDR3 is TGTGCCAGCAGCACACGGGACAGCATGAACACTGAAGCTTTCTTT.

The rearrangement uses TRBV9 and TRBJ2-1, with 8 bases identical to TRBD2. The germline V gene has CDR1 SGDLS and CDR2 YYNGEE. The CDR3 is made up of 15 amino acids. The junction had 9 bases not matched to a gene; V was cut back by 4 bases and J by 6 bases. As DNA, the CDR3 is TGTGCCAGCAGCTCGAGCGGGAGTGGAGCCAATGAGCAGTTCTTC. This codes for CASSSSGSGANEQFF.

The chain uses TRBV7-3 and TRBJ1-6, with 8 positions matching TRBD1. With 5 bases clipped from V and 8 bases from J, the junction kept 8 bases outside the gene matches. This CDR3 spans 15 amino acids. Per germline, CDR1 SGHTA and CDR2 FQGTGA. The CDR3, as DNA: TGTGCCAGCAGCATAGACAGGGGAAGGGATTCACCCCTCCACTTT. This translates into CASSIDRGRDSPLHF.

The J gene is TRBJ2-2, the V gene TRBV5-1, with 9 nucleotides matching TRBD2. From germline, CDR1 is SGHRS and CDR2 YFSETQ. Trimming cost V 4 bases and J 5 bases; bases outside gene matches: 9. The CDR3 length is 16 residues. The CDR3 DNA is TGCGCCAGCAGCCAGTCGGTTAGCGGGGGTACCGGGGAGCTGTTTTTT. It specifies CASSQSVSGGTGELFF. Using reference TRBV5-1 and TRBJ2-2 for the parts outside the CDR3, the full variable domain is KAGVTQTPRYLIKTRGQQVTLSCSPISGHRSVSWYQQTPGQGLQFLFEYFSETQRNKGNFPGRFSGRQFSNSRSEMNVSTLELGDSALYLCASSQSVSGGTGELFFGEGSRLTVL.

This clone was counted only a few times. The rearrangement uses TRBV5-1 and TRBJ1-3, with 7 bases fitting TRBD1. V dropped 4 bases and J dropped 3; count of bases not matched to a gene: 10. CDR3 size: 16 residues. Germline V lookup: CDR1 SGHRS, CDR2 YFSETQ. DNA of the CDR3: TGCGCCAGCAGCCGGAATGGACAGGCGGGTGGAAACACCATATATTTT. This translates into CASSRNGQAGGNTIYF.

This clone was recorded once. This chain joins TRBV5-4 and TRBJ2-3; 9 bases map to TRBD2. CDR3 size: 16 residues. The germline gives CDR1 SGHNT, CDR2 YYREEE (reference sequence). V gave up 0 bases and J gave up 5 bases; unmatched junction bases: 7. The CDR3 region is CASSLANGGGVDTQYF. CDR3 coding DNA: TGTGCCAGCAGCTTGGCCAATGGCGGGGGGGTAGATACGCAGTATTTT.

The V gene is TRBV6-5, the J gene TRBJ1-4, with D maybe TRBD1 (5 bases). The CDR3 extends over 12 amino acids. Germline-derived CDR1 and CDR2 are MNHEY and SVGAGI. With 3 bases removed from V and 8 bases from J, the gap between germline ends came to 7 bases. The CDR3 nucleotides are TGTGCCAGCAGTTATAACAGGGAAAAACTGTTTTTT. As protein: CASSYNREKLFF.

CDR3 nucleotides: TGTGCCAGCGCCGAGGGCAGCTCCTACGAGCAGTACTTC. Amino acids: CASAEGSSYEQYF. This sequence joins TRBV27 and TRBJ2-7; a possible D gene is TRBD2 (5 bases). CDR3 size: 13 residues. V was cut by 8 bases and J by 0 bases, with 11 bases left in between. CDR1 is MNHEY, CDR2 SMNVEV, per germline (reference sequence).

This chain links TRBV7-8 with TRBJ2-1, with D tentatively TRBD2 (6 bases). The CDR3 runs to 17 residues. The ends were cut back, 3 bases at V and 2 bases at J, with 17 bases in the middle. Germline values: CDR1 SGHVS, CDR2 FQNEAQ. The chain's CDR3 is CASSLTTPGLPYNEQFF. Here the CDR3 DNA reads TGTGCCAGCAGCTTGACAACACCGGGACTTCCCTACAATGAGCAGTTCTTC.

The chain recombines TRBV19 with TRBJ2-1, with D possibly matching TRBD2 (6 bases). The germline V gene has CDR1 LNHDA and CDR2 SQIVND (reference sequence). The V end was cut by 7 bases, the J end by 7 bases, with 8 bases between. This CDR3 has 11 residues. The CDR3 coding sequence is TGTGCCAGTACTGCGGGAAATGAGCAGTTCTTC. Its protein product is CASTAGNEQFF.

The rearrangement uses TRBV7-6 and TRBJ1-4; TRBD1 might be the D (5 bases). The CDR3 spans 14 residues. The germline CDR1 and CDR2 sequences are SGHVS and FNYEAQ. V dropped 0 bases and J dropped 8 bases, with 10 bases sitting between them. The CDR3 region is CASSLAGGTEKLFF. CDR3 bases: TGTGCCAGCAGCTTAGCGGGGGGTACGGAAAAACTGTTTTTT.

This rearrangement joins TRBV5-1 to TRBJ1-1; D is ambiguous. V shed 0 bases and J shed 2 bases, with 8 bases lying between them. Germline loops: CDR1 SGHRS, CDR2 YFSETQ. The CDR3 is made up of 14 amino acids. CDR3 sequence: CASSLAQANTEAFF. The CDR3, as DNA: TGCGCCAGCAGCTTGGCTCAGGCTAACACTGAAGCTTTCTTT.

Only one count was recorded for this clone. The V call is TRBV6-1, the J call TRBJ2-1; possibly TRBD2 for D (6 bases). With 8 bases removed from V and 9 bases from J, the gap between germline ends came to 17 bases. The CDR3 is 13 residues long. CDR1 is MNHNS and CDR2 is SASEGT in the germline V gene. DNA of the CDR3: TGTGCCAGCCACCGGGTTAATAGCGGTGAGCAGTTCTTC. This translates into CASHRVNSGEQFF.

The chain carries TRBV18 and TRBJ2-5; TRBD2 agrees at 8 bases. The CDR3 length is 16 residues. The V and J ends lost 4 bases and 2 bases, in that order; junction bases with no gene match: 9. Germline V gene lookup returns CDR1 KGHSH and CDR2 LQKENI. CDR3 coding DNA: TGTGCCAGCTCACGAAATGGACTAGCAGTTCAAGAGACCCAGTACTTC. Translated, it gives CASSRNGLAVQETQYF.